Listed here are 17 T cell receptor beta chains from one sample, sequenced in a study of glioma-infiltrating T cells listed by TCRdb under 2016. Sequenced on an Illumina MiSeq. TCR alpha and beta CDR3 regions were amplified with the iRepertoire nested amplicon-rescue multiplex PCR (arm-PCR) platform from RNA. TCRdb trimmed the raw reads at Q25, called clones with MiXCR and kept productive beta chains. Merged by CDR3 protein, the rows form single entries marked with the most common genes and DNA. In all, the sample holds 150,000 to 200,000 distinct CDR3 sequences, and about 40% of those were seen once. Roughly 5.2% of the sample comes from the top ten. Sequencing was done on a sample of glioma tissue, nonneoplastic brain tissue, or PBMCs (not recorded which). These receptors came from a human donor with low-grade glioma or glioblastoma, undergoing nonglioma brain surgery, or in good health (not recorded which).

On this clonotype itself: A much larger clone lies a single base off, so this may be a read error. V gene TRBV27 combines with J gene TRBJ1-2, with D possibly matching TRBD1 (6 bases). Germline V CDR1 and CDR2: MNHEY, SMNVEV (reference sequence). This CDR3 spans 13 amino acids. For the CDR3, the DNA is TGTGCCATCAGTTTATCGGGGGCGGCCGGCTACACCTTC. Translation: CAISLSGAAGYTF.

In the case of this clonotype: An end of the junction does not agree with germline; a read error may underlie this. The V gene is TRBV18, the J gene TRBJ2-7; D tentatively reads TRBD1 or TRBD2 (7 bases each). This CDR3 region has 14 residues. Germline CDR1 reads KGHSH; CDR2 reads LQKENI. CDR3 residues: CASSPIRGGSEKYF. DNA for the CDR3: TGTGCCAGCTCACCAATCAGGGGGGGAAGCGAGAAGTACTTC.

On this clonotype itself: A read error is possible here, since a much larger clone lies one base away. The CDR3 region is CASGTQDCNQPQHF. CDR3 DNA: TGTGCCAGTGGGACACAAGATTGCAATCAGCCCCAGCATTTT. V and J are TRBV19 and TRBJ1-5; possibly TRBD1 for D (6 bases). Trimming removed 8 bases at V and 2 bases at J, with 13 bases between. This CDR3 comprises 14 residues. Germline-derived CDR1 and CDR2 are LNHDA and SQIVND (reference sequence).

The chain is built from TRBV19 and TRBJ1-2, with no clear D. Trimming left V 3 bases short and J 7 bases short, with 9 bases between. Germline V gives CDR1 LNHDA, CDR2 SQIVND (reference sequence). The CDR3 contains 12 residues. This chain's CDR3 is CASSIRESGYTF. The DNA for the CDR3 is TGTGCCAGTAGTATTCGTGAATCTGGCTACACCTTC.

A few counts support this clonotype. The chain recombines TRBV19 with TRBJ2-3; D ambiguous. In germline, CDR1 is LNHDA, CDR2 SQIVND (reference sequence). Between the trimmed V and J ends, which lost 2 bases and 2 bases, there was a span of 8 bases. This CDR3 has 14 residues. CDR3 bases: TGTGCCAGTAGTATATCGACGGCCACAGATACGCAGTATTTT. Translating gives CASSISTATDTQYF.

This clonotype has just a few counts. The V call is TRBV7-9, the J call TRBJ2-7; a possible D gene is TRBD2 (6 bases). The CDR3 runs 14 residues. From germline, CDR1 is SEHNR and CDR2 FQNEAQ (reference sequence). V gave up 5 bases and J gave up 4 bases, with 15 bases separating them. CDR3 sequence (DNA): TGTGCCAGCAGCCCAATGGACTATATTTACGAGCAGTACTTC. This translates into CASSPMDYIYEQYF.

This clonotype was observed at least ten times. The chain couples TRBV27 to TRBJ2-1; 16 bases fit TRBD2. V shed 5 bases, J shed 8 bases, and the junction held 9 bases outside the gene matches. This CDR3 comprises 17 residues. Germline CDR1 and CDR2: MNHEY and SMNVEV (reference sequence). The CDR3 region is CASSPPPGLAGGHEQFF. For the CDR3, the DNA is TGTGCCAGCAGTCCGCCACCGGGACTAGCGGGAGGGCATGAGCAGTTCTTC.

This clonotype was found once. It may be a read error: a sequence one base away is much more abundant. The J gene is TRBJ2-5, the V gene TRBV20-1; 8 positions agree with TRBD2. Germline CDR1 is DFQATT and CDR2 is SNEGSKA (reference sequence). The CDR3 contains 15 residues. CDR3 sequence: CSASSSGRGQENQYF. Here the CDR3 DNA reads TGCAGTGCTAGTTCGAGCGGGAGAGGGCAAGAGAACCAGTACTTC.

This clonotype was recorded many times. This chain links TRBV6-1 with TRBJ2-7, with a weak D call TRBD2 (5 bases). The V gene lost 7 bases and the J gene lost 1 base, with 20 bases spanning the gap. This CDR3 comprises 16 residues. Germline loops: CDR1 MNHNS, CDR2 SASEGT. The CDR3 here is CASTLHRGAGSYEQYF. The CDR3 coding sequence is TGTGCCAGCACCTTACATCGGGGAGCAGGATCCTACGAGCAGTACTTC.

The V gene is TRBV3-1, the J gene TRBJ2-7; D is unclear. The CDR3 extends over 12 amino acids. CDR1 and CDR2 from the germline V gene are LGHDT and YNNKEL (reference sequence). The V gene lost 5 bases and the J gene lost 2 bases, with 7 bases spanning the gap. The CDR3 DNA is TGTGCCAGCAGCGACCGGACCTACGAGCAGTACTTC. Its protein is CASSDRTYEQYF.

The chain uses TRBV7-6 and TRBJ2-3; TRBD1 matches 9 bases. Losses at the gene ends were 4 bases for V and 2 bases for J; bases not matched to a gene: 7. The germline V gene has CDR1 SGHVS and CDR2 FNYEAQ. The CDR3 length is 16 residues. The CDR3: CASSSRDRAITDTQYF. In DNA form, the CDR3 reads TGTGCCAGCAGCTCCCGGGACAGGGCAATCACAGATACGCAGTATTTT.

There are a few counts of this clonotype. V is TRBV19 and J is TRBJ2-5; no definite D call. CDR1 and CDR2 from the germline V gene are LNHDA and SQIVND (reference sequence). CDR3 length: 13 residues. V lost 5 bases and J lost 2, with 9 bases in between. Written as DNA, the CDR3 is TGTGCCAGTAGTGTGGCAGAACAAGAGACCCAGTACTTC. Amino acids: CASSVAEQETQYF.

A note on this clonotype: A read error is possible here, since a much larger clone lies one base away. The rearrangement joins TRBV2 to TRBJ2-7; 7 bases align to TRBD1. This CDR3 comprises 13 residues. CDR1 is SNHLY and CDR2 is FYNNEI in the germline V gene. Germline trimming cut 6 bases from V and 3 bases from J; bases unmatched to any gene: 5. The CDR3 DNA is TGTGCCAGCAGACCAACAGGGGACTACGAGCAGTACTTC. Residues: CASRPTGDYEQYF.

This clonotype was observed once. This sequence may be a read error, since a much larger clone differs from it by one base. The CDR3 sequence: CASNTQGSADTQYF. In DNA form, the CDR3 reads TGTGCCAGCAATACACAGGGATCGGCAGATACGCAGTATTTT. The chain recombines TRBV2 with TRBJ2-3; D possibly corresponds to TRBD1 (6 bases). V gave up 7 bases and J gave up 4 bases, with 15 bases separating them. Germline loops: CDR1 SNHLY, CDR2 FYNNEI. This CDR3 is 14 amino acids long.

Points on this clonotype: Since a much larger clone is just one base distant, this may be a read error. The chain's CDR3 is CASSFQAPYEQYF. Written as DNA, the CDR3 is TGTGCCAGCAGTTTTCAAGCACCCTACGAGCAGTACTTC. The chain joins TRBV28 to TRBJ2-7; D ambiguous. Trimming took 3 bases from V and 2 from J, leaving 8 bases between them. This CDR3 comprises 13 residues. Per germline, CDR1 MDHEN and CDR2 SYDVKM. The whole variable domain, remainder taken from reference TRBV28 and TRBJ2-7, is DVKVTQSSRYLVKRTGEKVFLECVQDMDHENMFWYRQDPGLGLRLIYFSYDVKMKEKGDIPEGYSVSREKKERFSLILESASTNQTSMYLCASSFQAPYEQYFGPGTRLTVT.

With respect to this clonotype: A much larger clone is a single base away; this may be a read error. The CDR3 DNA is TGTGCCTGCAGTGGTGGTAAGGGGATGATTTCCGAGCAGTACTTC. This translates into CACSGGKGMISEQYF. This chain connects TRBV28 to TRBJ2-1; a weak D match, TRBD1 (5 bases). The J call may be faulty, since TRBJ2-7 better matches the DNA end. From germline, CDR1 is MDHEN and CDR2 SYDVKM. This CDR3 has 15 amino acids.

Regarding this clonotype: This sequence may be a read error, since a much larger clone differs from it by one base. The chain combines TRBV2 with TRBJ1-2; possibly TRBD1 for D (6 bases). Germline CDR1 reads SNHLY; CDR2 reads FYNNEI. The CDR3 extends over 11 amino acids. The CDR3 bases are TGTGCCAGAAGTGTGGGACAAGGCTACACCTTC. This translates into CARSVGQGYTF.